The clone carrying this T cell receptor (beta chain) was recorded at least ten times. Individual cDNA molecules (in the library) carried attached unique molecular identifiers. Via MiXCR, TCRdb re-called the RACE reads, giving one row per CDR3 protein. Counted here are approximately 400,000 distinct CDR3 sequences, approximately 5% occurring once; the ten biggest clones make up 2% to 2.5%. This entry belongs to a study of human T cells and chemical hapten exposure. About the study: Doses of diphenylcyclopropenone went to the patients' scalps weekly throughout the roughly 24-week study.

Trimming removed 0 bases from V and 8 bases from J; junction bases left unmatched: 2. CDR1 and CDR2 from the germline V gene are MGHRA and YSYEKL. This CDR3 contains 13 residues. Time point noted: patch test 1, 2 weeks after DPC sensitization. Specified treatment: therapeutic diphenylcyclopropenone sensitization with weekly scalp DPC. This rearrangement joins TRBV4-1 to TRBJ1-2, with 8 bases fitting TRBD1. Sequences were derived from whole blood, sampled in connection with sensitization to the hapten diphenylcyclopropenone (DPC). This clonotype originated in a woman aged 45-65 years with alopecia areata. Some clones in this sample may be carry-over from other donors' samples. CDR3 in DNA: TGCGCCAGCAGCCAAGAGCCAGGGGGCGGCTACACCTTC. Protein sequence: CASSQEPGGGYTF.